This TCR beta chain came from a study of blood T cell repertoires in COVID-19. At the level of the study: PBMCs, B-cell-depleted T cells, or T cells provided the cDNA or gDNA that made up the material.

Profiling relied on immunoSEQ multiplex PCR, and the TCRdb table lists in-frame clones only, not all of them. This sample has about 140,000 clones, with 70% to 80% found just once. The V gene end was trimmed by 2 bases and the J gene end by 3 bases; junction bases not matched to a gene: 6. Germline V gene data show CDR1 as MGHDK and CDR2 as SYGVNS. The CDR3 consists of 15 residues. J is TRBJ1-1 and V is TRBV25-1; 7 bases match TRBD1. The sample consisted of peripheral blood. The receptor was isolated from a man between 60 and 75 years old who had recovered from COVID-19. CDR3 DNA: TGTGCCAGCAGTGAAGAACAGGGGCCATACACTGAAGCTTTCTTT. It codes for CASSEEQGPYTEAFF.